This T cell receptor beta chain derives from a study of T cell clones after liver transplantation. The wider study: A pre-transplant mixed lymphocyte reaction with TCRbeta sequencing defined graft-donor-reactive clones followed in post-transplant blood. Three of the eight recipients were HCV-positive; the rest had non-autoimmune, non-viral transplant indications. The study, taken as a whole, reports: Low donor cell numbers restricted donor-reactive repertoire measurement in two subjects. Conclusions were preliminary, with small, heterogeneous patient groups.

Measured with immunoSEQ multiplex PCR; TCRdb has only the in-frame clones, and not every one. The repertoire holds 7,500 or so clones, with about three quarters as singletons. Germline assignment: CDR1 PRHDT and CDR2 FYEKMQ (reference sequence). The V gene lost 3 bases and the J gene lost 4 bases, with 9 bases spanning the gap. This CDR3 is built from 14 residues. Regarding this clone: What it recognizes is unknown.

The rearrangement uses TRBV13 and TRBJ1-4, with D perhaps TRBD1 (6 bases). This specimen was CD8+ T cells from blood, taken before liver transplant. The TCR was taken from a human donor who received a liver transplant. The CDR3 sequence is CASSFRGFNEKLFF. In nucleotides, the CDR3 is TGTGCCAGCAGCTTCAGGGGTTTTAATGAAAAACTGTTTTTT. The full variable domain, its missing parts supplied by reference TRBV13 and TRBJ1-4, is AAGVIQSPRHLIKEKRETATLKCYPIPRHDTVYWYQQGPGQDPQFLISFYEKMQSDKGSIPDRFSAQQFSDYHSELNMSSLELGDSALYFCASSFRGFNEKLFFGSGTQLSVL.